This T cell receptor beta chain was identified during a study of cytomegalovirus exposure and HLA in healthy donors. CDR1 and CDR2 (germline): KGHSH, LQKENI. The CDR3 is 18 amino acids. V lost 1 base and J lost 1, with 18 bases in between. PCR employed 60 Vbeta and 13 Jbeta primers. Measured with immunoSEQ multiplex PCR; TCRdb has only the in-frame clones, and not every one. The sample lists approximately 140,000 clones; around three quarters were seen once. Overall study findings and caveats: Several of the most significant clusters were apparently associated with common viral pathogens in a later analysis. Three chains linked to CMV were shown in vitro to be specific for CMV antigens.

About this clone: What it recognizes is unknown.

The receptor was derived from a man aged 25-45 years in good health and CMV-seronegative. The chain is built from TRBV18 and TRBJ2-3; TRBD2 is a possible D gene (5 bases). The sample taken for sequencing was PBMCs. The CDR3 nucleotides read TGTGCCAGCTCACCACGGGAAGAACTAGATTCGGGCACAGATACGCAGTATTTT. Translation gives CASSPREELDSGTDTQYF.